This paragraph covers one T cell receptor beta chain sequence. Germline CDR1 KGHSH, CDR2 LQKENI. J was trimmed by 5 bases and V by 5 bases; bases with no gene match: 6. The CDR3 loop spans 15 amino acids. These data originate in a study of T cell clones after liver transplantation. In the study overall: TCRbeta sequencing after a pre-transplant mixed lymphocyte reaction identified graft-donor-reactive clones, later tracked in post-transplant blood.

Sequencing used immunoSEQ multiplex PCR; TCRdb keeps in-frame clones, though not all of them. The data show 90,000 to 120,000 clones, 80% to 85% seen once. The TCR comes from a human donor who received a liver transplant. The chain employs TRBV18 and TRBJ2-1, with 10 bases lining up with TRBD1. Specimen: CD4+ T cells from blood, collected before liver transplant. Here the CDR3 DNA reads TGTGCCAGCTCAACTGGACAGGGGGAAAACAATGAGCAGTTCTTC. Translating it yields CASSTGQGENNEQFF.